This TCR beta chain was obtained from a study of PD-1 blockade in classical Hodgkin lymphoma. Study information: Intravenous nivolumab at 3 mg/kg was given to patients every 2 weeks. General study points: CD4+ but not CD8+ TCR diversity rose significantly by C4D1. Baseline TCR diversity was reportedly lower in newly diagnosed patients than healthy donors. Complete responders possessed baseline diversity comparable to newly diagnosed patients.

From germline, CDR1 is MDHEN and CDR2 SYDVKM. CDR3 size: 12 residues. The V end lost 7 bases, the J end lost 7 bases, and 14 bases lay between the germline ends. On this clone itself: Its antigen is currently unknown.

TCRdb's copy holds only in-frame clones and misses some; the assay was immunoSEQ multiplex PCR. Of about 90,000 clones in the sample, roughly nine tenths were seen once. Every one of the patients relapsed after autologous stem cell transplantation (brentuximab vedotin exposure was variable). The input for sequencing was peripheral blood mononuclear cells (PBMCs), taken before the second cycle of nivolumab. This TCR came from a human donor with classical Hodgkin lymphoma. This sequence joins TRBV28 and TRBJ2-7; no definite D call. The CDR3 coding sequence is TGTGCCAGCACCTCGTCTCTTGGGGAGCAGTACTTC. This codes for CASTSSLGEQYF.